This T cell receptor (beta chain) is from a study of OX40 agonist ivuxolimab in advanced cancers. Across the whole study: Patients received the agonistic anti-OX40 (CD134) antibody ivuxolimab. Patients undergoing dose escalation presented with hepatocellular carcinoma, melanoma, renal cell or head and neck cancer.

Overall study results and limits: Expanded clones were, on average, more numerous among CD8+ T cells than CD4+. Low normalized clonal expansion also occurred in some nonresponding patients.

Data came from immunoSEQ multiplex PCR; TCRdb stores just in-frame clones and leaves some out. The data hold 75,000 to 100,000 clones, with 91% observed a single time. In the case of this clone: Its target is not known.

V was clipped by 1 base and J by 0 bases, with 11 bases between them. The CDR3 extends over 16 amino acids. Germline CDR1 reads LGHNA; CDR2 reads YSLEER. The starting material was CD4+ or CD8+ T cells sorted from blood, obtained in a trial of the OX40 agonist ivuxolimab. The TCR originated in an adult with an advanced solid tumor such as melanoma, head and neck, liver or kidney cancer. This chain joins TRBV4-3 and TRBJ2-3; D remains ambiguous. CDR3 protein: CASSQAERTSTDTQYF. CDR3 sequence (DNA): TGCGCCAGCAGCCAAGCCGAGCGCACGAGCACAGATACGCAGTATTTT.